This T cell receptor beta chain originates from a study of blood T cell repertoires in COVID-19. CDR3 length: 15 amino acids. Germline V gene lookup returns CDR1 MDHEN and CDR2 SYDVKM. The V gene lost 8 bases and the J gene lost 3 bases, with 17 bases spanning the gap. In the authors' methods: Amplifying reference gene primers gave estimates of nucleated cell counts. Some clones are missing from TCRdb's copy, which holds only in-frame ones; the method was immunoSEQ multiplex PCR. The V and J calls and clone size were taken over from that table, and D and trimming were inferred from the DNA. The data hold around 200,000 clones, with 70% to 90% observed a single time.

The chain links TRBV28 to TRBJ1-5; possible D gene TRBD1, 5 bases. Sequencing was carried out using peripheral blood. The sequence came from a man older than 75 with acute or convalescent COVID-19. The CDR3 spells CASRVYGGTNQPQHF. In nucleotides, the CDR3 is TGTGCCAGCCGAGTATACGGGGGTACCAATCAGCCCCAGCATTTT.